These 4 T cell receptor beta chains were all obtained from the same sample, sequenced in a study of blood T cell repertoires in COVID-19. Sequencing was performed with immunoSEQ multiplex PCR; in TCRdb, only in-frame clones are kept and a portion is missing. The sample carries around 130,000 clones, around four fifths recorded once. Sequencing was done on a sample of PBMCs or T cells enriched from blood (not recorded which). The receptors here all came from a middle-aged man with acute COVID-19.

This clone was seen just once. The chain recombines TRBV29-1 with TRBJ1-5; the D gene is possibly TRBD1 (6 bases). The CDR3 has 14 amino acids. Per germline, CDR1 SQVTM and CDR2 ANQGSEA. V lost 4 bases and J 0 bases, leaving 10 bases between the germline ends. The chain's CDR3 is CSVGGGYSNQPQHF. The CDR3 DNA reads TGCAGCGTTGGAGGGGGTTATAGCAATCAGCCCCAGCATTTT. Complete variable domain (other parts from reference TRBV29-1 and TRBJ1-5): SAVISQKPSRDICQRGTSLTIQCQVDSQVTMMFWYRQQPGQSLTLIATANQGSEATYESGFVIDKFPISRPNLTFSTLTVSNMSPEDSSIYLCSVGGGYSNQPQHFGDGTRLSIL.

The V and J genes are TRBV2 and TRBJ1-1; D not certain. Trimming pared 3 bases from V and 1 base from J, leaving 12 bases between. This CDR3 contains 15 residues. CDR1 SNHLY and CDR2 FYNNEI come from the germline V gene. As DNA, the CDR3 is TGTGCCAGCAGTGACGAGGGTCCGGAGAACACTGAAGCTTTCTTT. Translation: CASSDEGPENTEAFF.

This rearrangement joins TRBV7-2 to TRBJ2-3; 8 bases align to TRBD2. Trimming cost V 5 bases and J 1 base; bases outside gene matches: 8. Germline V lookup: CDR1 SGHTA, CDR2 FQGNSA. The CDR3 length is 16 residues. The CDR3 spells CASSHPGTRGTDTQYF. The CDR3 coding sequence is TGTGCCAGCAGCCACCCCGGGACTAGGGGCACAGATACGCAGTATTTT.

This sequence joins TRBV28 and TRBJ2-7; TRBD2 matches 8 bases. Trimming removed 7 bases from V and 5 bases from J; junction bases left unmatched: 4. Germline values: CDR1 MDHEN, CDR2 SYDVKM. This CDR3 comprises 12 residues. CDR3 nucleotides: TGTGCCAGCATGGGAGCGGGGGACGAGCAGTACTTC. Translating it yields CASMGAGDEQYF.